What follows are 18 T cell receptor beta chains derived from one specimen sequenced in a study of Graves' ophthalmopathy and Graves' hyperthyroidism. Amplification from RNA transcripts yielded the TCR beta CDR3 regions. First-round RT-PCR relied on HTBI primers, and a second-round multiplex PCR came next. In TCRdb, the multiplex PCR reads were re-called with MiXCR into one record per CDR3 protein. The repertoire holds hundreds of thousands of distinct CDR3 sequences, with 22% as singletons. Material: peripheral blood. The receptors here all came from a woman aged 18 to 35 with stable Graves' hyperthyroidism. Some clones in this sample may be carry-over from other donors' samples.

This clonotype has a count of ten or more. The CDR3 DNA reads TGTGCCAGCAGTCAAGGACTAGCGGCCTACGAGCAGTACTTC. This sequence encodes CASSQGLAAYEQYF. This chain uses TRBV6-2 or TRBV6-3 with TRBJ2-7; 10 nucleotides align to TRBD2. The germline V gene encodes CDR1 MNHEY and CDR2 SVGEGT. With V trimmed by 5 bases and J by 2 bases, 3 bases remained unmatched. The CDR3 is 14 amino acids.

This clonotype was found many times. V is TRBV5-4 and J is TRBJ1-1, with TRBD1 identical over 7 bases. J gave up 7 bases and V 0 bases, and 9 bases lay outside the gene matches. This CDR3 is built from 15 residues. The germline V gene has CDR1 SGHNT and CDR2 YYREEE (reference sequence). The CDR3 loop reads CASSLVATGMGEAFF. The CDR3 DNA sequence: TGTGCCAGCAGCTTGGTAGCGACAGGGATGGGTGAAGCTTTCTTT.

The sample holds many counts of this clonotype. The chain is built from TRBV6-1 and TRBJ2-7; D is ambiguous. This CDR3 has 14 residues. With 4 bases removed from V and 3 bases from J, the gap between germline ends came to 13 bases. The germline gives CDR1 MNHNS, CDR2 SASEGT. This chain's CDR3 is CASSVRQKDYEQYF. CDR3 bases: TGTGCCAGCAGTGTGCGGCAGAAAGACTACGAGCAGTACTTC.

In this sample, this clonotype turned up many times. V and J are TRBV7-9 and TRBJ1-2; no clear D. From germline, CDR1 is SEHNR and CDR2 FQNEAQ (reference sequence). The CDR3 consists of 13 residues. V lost 0 bases, J lost 7 bases, and 9 bases lay in between. The CDR3 spells CASSLARGFGYTF. CDR3 nucleotides: TGTGCCAGCAGCTTAGCGCGAGGATTTGGCTACACCTTC.

This clonotype was found many times. The chain uses TRBV29-1 and TRBJ2-7; D is perhaps TRBD1 (6 bases). Germline values: CDR1 SQVTM, CDR2 ANQGSEA. CDR3 length: 13 residues. V was cut by 5 bases and J by 3 bases, with 14 bases left in between. CDR3 nucleotides: TGCAGCGTTTATGGGGACACGGACTACGAGCAGTACTTC. This sequence encodes CSVYGDTDYEQYF.

This clonotype was detected only a few times. The chain couples TRBV6-1 to TRBJ1-2; D gene unclear. This CDR3 region has 15 residues. Germline V gives CDR1 MNHNS, CDR2 SASEGT. V lost 1 base and J 4 bases, leaving 13 bases between the germline ends. The CDR3 DNA is TGTGCCAGCAGTGAAGAGGCCAGAACCTCCTATGGCTACACCTTC. It yields the protein CASSEEARTSYGYTF.

With respect to this clonotype: A read error is possible here, since a much larger clone lies one base away. V is TRBV12-5 and J is TRBJ2-4; no firm D call. From germline, CDR1 is LGHNT and CDR2 FRNRAP. The CDR3 length is 16 residues. The CDR3 DNA sequence: TGTTCTAGTGGAATTGGTACTCCGACAGCCAAAAACATTCAGTACTTC. Translating it yields CSSGIGTPTAKNIQYF.

The V and J genes are TRBV30 and TRBJ2-7; D call uncertain. Trimming took off 3 bases at V and 9 bases at J, with 12 bases between the two ends. CDR3 length: 11 residues. The germline gives CDR1 GTSNPN, CDR2 SVGIG (reference sequence). The CDR3 here is CAWSYDGGQYF. CDR3 nucleotide sequence: TGTGCCTGGAGCTATGACGGCGGGCAGTACTTC.

This clonotype has more than one count but fewer than ten. V and J are TRBV6-5 and TRBJ2-7; 8 nucleotides match TRBD1. V lost 4 bases and J lost 3; bases outside the gene matches: 14. This CDR3 is 17 amino acids long. Germline CDR1 and CDR2: MNHEY and SVGAGI. The CDR3 protein is CASSFNPGQGAGYEQYF. DNA of the CDR3: TGTGCCAGCAGTTTCAACCCCGGGCAGGGGGCGGGCTACGAGCAGTACTTC.

This clonotype has ten or more counts. V is TRBV6-1 and J is TRBJ1-1, with 8 bases matching TRBD1. J lost 4 bases, V lost 6 bases, and 7 bases had no gene match. This CDR3 is built from 14 residues. The germline V gene encodes CDR1 MNHNS and CDR2 SASEGT. The DNA of the CDR3 is TGTGCCAGCAGATTCGACAGGGGTCGCACTGAAGCTTTCTTT. Protein sequence: CASRFDRGRTEAFF.

V is TRBV6-1 and J is TRBJ1-3; D perhaps matches TRBD1 (6 bases). This CDR3 is 15 amino acids long. V was cut by 7 bases and J by 4 bases, with 17 bases left in between. Per the germline V gene, CDR1 is MNHNS and CDR2 is SASEGT. This chain's CDR3 is CASMGAGTNGNTIYF. The CDR3 DNA follows: TGTGCCAGCATGGGTGCCGGGACAAACGGAAACACCATATATTTT.

Worth noting for this clonotype: A much larger clone lies a single base off, so this may be a read error. The chain couples TRBV6-1 to TRBJ1-5; D gene uncertain. With 3 bases removed from V and 1 base from J, the gap between germline ends came to 4 bases. The germline CDR1 and CDR2 sequences are MNHNS and SASEGT. The length of the CDR3 is 13 residues. CDR3 sequence: CASSDQSNQPQHF. The CDR3 bases are TGTGCCAGCAGTGACCAAAGCAATCAGCCCCAGCATTTT.

This clonotype was seen repeatedly, ten times or more. This chain uses TRBV28 with TRBJ1-1, with D perhaps matching TRBD1 (6 bases). The CDR3 consists of 14 residues. Germline CDR1 is MDHEN and CDR2 is SYDVKM. V gave up 7 bases and J gave up 3 bases, with 15 bases separating them. In DNA, the CDR3 is TGTGCCAGCACCCCATGGGGGGCGGACACTGAAGCTTTCTTT. Translation gives CASTPWGADTEAFF.

This clonotype was seen at least ten times. The V call is TRBV20-1, the J call TRBJ2-5; no definite D call. V gave up 3 bases and J gave up 5 bases, with 10 bases separating them. CDR1 DFQATT and CDR2 SNEGSKA come from the germline V gene (reference sequence). CDR3 length equals 12 residues. The CDR3 region has the DNA TGCAGTGCTAGTAAGACTGGCGAGACCCAGTACTTC. Translation: CSASKTGETQYF.

With regard to this clonotype: One junction end disagrees with the germline gene, perhaps due to a read error. The chain is built from TRBV13 and TRBJ1-1; unclear D gene. This CDR3 spans 14 amino acids. The V gene's germline CDR1 is PRHDT and CDR2 FYEKMQ (reference sequence). Written as DNA, the CDR3 is TGTGCCAGCAACACTAGAGGGTTGGGCACTGAAGCTTACTTT. Its translation: CASNTRGLGTEAYF.

This clonotype was observed a few times. The rearrangement joins TRBV6-2 or TRBV6-3 to TRBJ1-2, with no clear D. Between the trimmed V and J ends, which lost 7 bases and 8 bases, there was a span of 14 bases. This CDR3 region has 12 residues. Germline V gene sequence: CDR1 MNHEY, CDR2 SVGEGT. The CDR3 sequence: CASNDYLWGYTF. The CDR3 DNA follows: TGTGCCAGCAACGATTACCTATGGGGCTACACCTTC.

This clonotype was seen ten or more times. This chain links TRBV4-1 with TRBJ1-5; TRBD1 matches 9 bases. Germline V gene lookup returns CDR1 MGHRA and CDR2 YSYEKL. This CDR3 region has 16 residues. V lost 1 base and J lost 1; bases outside the gene matches: 2. The CDR3 nucleotides are TGCGCCAGCAGCCAAGCAGACAGGGGGAGCAATCAGCCCCAGCATTTT. This sequence encodes CASSQADRGSNQPQHF.

This chain uses TRBV6-2 or TRBV6-3 with TRBJ1-2; TRBD1 matches at 12 bases. J lost 8 bases, V lost 2 bases, and 3 bases had no gene match. The CDR3 covers 14 residues. CDR1 MNHEY and CDR2 SVGEGT come from the germline V gene. The CDR3 protein is CASSYGDRGRGYTF. The CDR3, as DNA: TGTGCCAGCAGTTACGGGGACAGGGGGCGAGGCTACACCTTC.